This T cell receptor beta chain stems from a study of T-cell memory formation after mild COVID-19. Study overall: TCR clusters were mostly donor specific. General study findings and limits: Clones shrinking from day 15 to 85 showed even CD4/CD8 mixes; later expanders tilted CD4+. Chiefly within CM and EM were the contracting CD4+ clones; CD8+ ones were within EMRA. The pre-infection memory compartment contained some responding clones, suggesting cross-reactive memory joined.

TCRdb reanalysed the 5' RACE reads using MiXCR and keeps one entry per CDR3 protein. The table shows about 200,000 distinct CDR3 sequences, with around 8.8% occurring only once. Trimming left V 2 bases short and J 2 bases short, with 10 bases between. The germline gives CDR1 MNHEY, CDR2 SVGAGI. CDR3 size: 14 residues. This clonotype was detected only a few times. Its antigen is unidentified. V usage is TRBV6-5 and J usage is TRBJ2-7, with a possible D match to TRBD2 (5 bases). Sequenced sample: PBMCs or a T cell subset sorted from them (not recorded which). The origin of this receptor is a man between 18 and 35 years old who had mild COVID-19 (a few samples of this study predate the infection). Cell type and time point are not known. The DNA of the CDR3 is TGTGCCAGCAGTTACGCTCCGGGGACCTACGAGCAGTACTTC. It encodes CASSYAPGTYEQYF.